The rows below give T cell receptor beta chains drawn from one sample of a study of blood T cell repertoires in COVID-19. Generated by immunoSEQ multiplex PCR, the TCRdb table keeps only in-frame clones and is missing some. The profile shows about 98,000 clones, around 90% of them singletons. The sequencing input was peripheral blood. The receptors stem from a man aged 65 to 79 with acute or convalescent COVID-19. Both conserved end residues are part of each CDR3.

>TRBV7-9|TRBJ2-5
CASSLVIAEEETQYF
>TRBV14|TRBJ2-5
CASSPGQLETQYF
>TRBV19|TRBJ2-7
CASSIASGAYEQYF
>TRBV19|TRBJ1-5
CASSIPEYQPQHF
>TRBV5-1|TRBJ1-6
CASSVDPRGNSPLHF
>TRBV5-1|TRBJ1-4
CASSQGQLATNEKLFF
>TRBV19|TRBJ2-2
CASSIVLVANTGELFF
>TRBV7-9|TRBJ1-2
CASSPLLGDGYTF
>TRBV3-1/TRBV3-2|TRBJ1-5
CASSQGAGSGPQHF
>TRBV2|TRBJ1-1
CASSEDRDGTAFF
>TRBV19|TRBJ2-7
CASSKLAGGYEQYF
>TRBV19|TRBJ2-1
CASSTTSGGYNEQFF
>TRBV2|TRBJ1-6
CASSVRGQHNSPLHF
>TRBV7-3|TRBJ1-2
CASSPRGGPGYGYTF
>TRBV19|TRBJ1-1
CASSPTEFSGEAFF
>TRBV30|TRBJ1-2
CAWSGRGAFNGYTF
>TRBV28|TRBJ2-5
CASSSSPGETQYF
>TRBV29-1|TRBJ1-5
CSVEGTGNQPQHF
>TRBV6-5|TRBJ1-5
CASRADRNQPQHF
>TRBV28|TRBJ1-1
CASSIRQGQAFF
>TRBV5-1|TRBJ2-2
CASSLTSGGNTGELFF
>TRBV10-2|TRBJ2-3
CASSDSGGTDTQYF
>TRBV16|TRBJ1-6
CASSQSGPPNSPLHF
>TRBV18|TRBJ2-3
CASSPPKAGGFTDTQYF
>TRBV5-4|TRBJ2-7
CASSGDTGGWGSYEQYF
>TRBV15|TRBJ1-2
CATSTRDSGSYGYTF
>TRBV7-8|TRBJ2-7
CASSLRSPGGYEQYF
>TRBV14|TRBJ1-4
CASSQLPGTGVEKLFF
>TRBV2|TRBJ1-4
CASSGRVGVQEKLFF
>TRBV5-1|TRBJ1-6
CASSLTPGGDSPLHF
>TRBV5-8|TRBJ1-5
CASSLAPDFDQPQHF
>TRBV19|TRBJ2-2
CASLGEKNTGELFF
>TRBV5-1|TRBJ1-3
CASRTTDSGNTIYF
>TRBV3-1/TRBV3-2|TRBJ1-2
CASSPSRQAYGYTF
>TRBV11-2|TRBJ2-5
CASSLAPARETQYF
>TRBV2|TRBJ2-5
CASTEDRTTTQYF
>TRBV5-1|TRBJ1-2
CASSGGQGATGYTF
>TRBV2|TRBJ2-5
CATRLTGLQETQYF
>TRBV7-9|TRBJ1-5
CASSPDSLSEPQHF
>TRBV2|TRBJ1-1
CASTYSGGAHTEAFF
>TRBV28|TRBJ2-1
CASRWTSGGRTYNEQFF
>TRBV5-1|TRBJ2-5
CASSFQGKETQYF
>TRBV5-1|TRBJ1-1
CASSLVQGNAEAFF
>TRBV19|TRBJ1-2
CASSTTGRGLIGYTF
>TRBV28|TRBJ1-1
CASSFALGVTEAFF
>TRBV5-1|TRBJ1-1
CASSRETGGALNTEAFF
>TRBV9|TRBJ2-5
CASSVALAGGPGQETQYF
>TRBV3-1/TRBV3-2|TRBJ2-5
CASSQAVLAGAQETQYF
>TRBV5-5|TRBJ1-1
CASSLAPVTGGYTEAFF
>TRBV28|TRBJ1-5
CAISGRASQPQHF
>TRBV28|TRBJ2-7
CASSFQGVYEQYF